This TCR beta chain was recovered during a study of CD8+ T cells in alopecia areata. Study information: Treatment comprised oral tofacitinib, 5 to 10 mg twice daily, in treated patients.

In regard to this clone: The junction departs from the called germline gene at one end, perhaps through a read error.

The treatment: oral pan-JAK inhibitor, 5-10 mg twice daily. This CDR3 region has 13 residues. Germline-derived CDR1 and CDR2 are SSHAT and FNYEAQ (reference sequence). Reverse transcribed after extraction, RNA yielded cDNA as the sequencing template. The assay was immunoSEQ multiplex PCR, and TCRdb's table has in-frame clones only and misses some. The table includes under 300,000 clones, 60% detected once. This chain uses TRBV7-7 with TRBJ2-5; TRBD2 matches 15 bases. The starting material was CD4+ T cells sorted from blood, obtained at approximately week 52, from a patient treated with tofacitinib. This TCR was recovered from a human donor with alopecia areata. CDR3 in amino acids: CASSPGLAGGTYF. The CDR3 bases are TGTGCTAGCAGCCCGGGACTAGCGGGGGGAACGTACTTC.